The next 18 T cell receptor beta chains were all read from a single sample in a study of radiotherapy plus CTLA-4 blockade in lung cancer. Clones were read by immunoSEQ multiplex PCR, and TCRdb kept only the in-frame ones, dropping some. The repertoire holds 100,000 or so clones, with around 83% as singletons. Sequences were derived from peripheral blood, sampled from a patient treated with radiotherapy plus ipilimumab. The receptors here all came from a human donor with non-small cell lung cancer that progressed on radiotherapy plus ipilimumab.

The V and J genes are TRBV9 and TRBJ1-1; 7 nucleotides agree with TRBD1. In germline, CDR1 is SGDLS, CDR2 YYNGEE. V lost 7 bases and J lost 3; bases outside the gene matches: 9. This CDR3 is built from 14 residues. CDR3 DNA sequence: TGTGCCAGCTCCAGGGGGGGGCTTCACACTGAAGCTTTCTTT. Translating gives CASSRGGLHTEAFF.

V is TRBV6-5 and J is TRBJ1-2; D is ambiguous. The CDR3 covers 12 residues. Germline lookup yields CDR1 MNHEY and CDR2 SVGAGI. Trimming left V 6 bases short and J 8 bases short, with 13 bases between. This CDR3 is CASSPAGGGYTF. CDR3 DNA: TGTGCCAGCAGCCCCGCCGGTGGCGGCTACACCTTC.

The V and J genes are TRBV27 and TRBJ2-5, with TRBD2 identical over 8 bases. The V gene end was trimmed by 3 bases and the J gene end by 1 base; junction bases not matched to a gene: 4. Germline V lookup: CDR1 MNHEY, CDR2 SMNVEV (reference sequence). This CDR3 is built from 15 residues. CDR3 region: CASSFGRGRQETQYF. The CDR3, as DNA: TGTGCCAGCAGTTTCGGGAGGGGCCGCCAAGAGACCCAGTACTTC.

The genes are TRBV5-5 and TRBJ1-1, with 8 bases that match TRBD1. Germline CDR1 SGHKS, CDR2 YYEKEE (reference sequence). V lost 3 bases to trimming and J lost 0 bases; unmatched junction nucleotides: 1. The CDR3 contains 14 residues. CDR3 protein: CASSWDRLNTEAFF. In DNA form, the CDR3 reads TGTGCCAGCAGCTGGGACAGGTTGAACACTGAAGCTTTCTTT.

CDR3 sequence: CASNRPTGAEAFF. Written as DNA, the CDR3 is TGTGCCAGCAACCGACCCACAGGGGCTGAAGCTTTCTTT. This chain joins TRBV6-1 and TRBJ1-1, with 7 bases that match TRBD1. Germline loops: CDR1 MNHNS, CDR2 SASEGT. The V segment lost 7 bases and the J segment 6 bases; nucleotides outside the gene matches: 8. The length of the CDR3 is 13 residues.

V and J are TRBV18 and TRBJ2-5, with a possible D match to TRBD1 (6 bases). The CDR3 has 12 residues. Germline loops: CDR1 KGHSH, CDR2 LQKENI. Deletions cut 5 bases from V and 2 bases from J, with 6 bases between. CDR3 bases: TGTGCCAGCTCAGGGACACAAGAGACCCAGTACTTC. This encodes CASSGTQETQYF.

J is TRBJ2-5 and V is TRBV7-2; TRBD2 aligns across 8 bases. After removal of 5 bases from V and 2 bases from J, the junction contained 4 bases not matched to a gene. Germline values: CDR1 SGHTA, CDR2 FQGNSA. This CDR3 comprises 14 residues. The CDR3 DNA is TGTGCCAGCAGCCGGGGGGGGTCACAAGAGACCCAGTACTTC. Amino acids: CASSRGGSQETQYF.

The sample holds one count of this clone. This chain uses TRBV6-1 with TRBJ2-5; 7 bases match TRBD1. The CDR3 is 17 residues long. V was clipped by 0 bases and J by 1 base; unmatched bases: 8. CDR1 is MNHNS, CDR2 SASEGT, per germline. Written as DNA, the CDR3 is TGTGCCAGCAGTGAAGCGCGCTTACAGGGGTCCCAAGAGACCCAGTACTTC. It yields the protein CASSEARLQGSQETQYF.

The rearrangement links TRBV2 to TRBJ1-2; 7 bases fit TRBD1. The CDR3 runs 13 residues. Germline V gene lookup returns CDR1 SNHLY and CDR2 FYNNEI. With V trimmed by 5 bases and J by 2 bases, 2 bases remained unmatched. CDR3 sequence: CASSPTGNYGYTF. The CDR3 nucleotides are TGTGCCAGCAGTCCGACAGGGAACTATGGCTACACCTTC.

The genes are TRBV7-7 and TRBJ1-1; the D is unclear. The CDR3 is 13 residues long. Germline V gene data show CDR1 as SSHAT and CDR2 as FNYEAQ (reference sequence). V lost 5 bases and J lost 2, with 9 bases in between. DNA for the CDR3: TGTGCCAGCAGCACCGGGCTCAACACTGAAGCTTTCTTT. It encodes CASSTGLNTEAFF. Filled out from reference TRBV7-7 and TRBJ1-1, the complete variable domain reads GAGVSQSPRYKVTKRGQDVTLRCDPISSHATLYWYQQALGQGPEFLTYFNYEAQPDKSGLPSDRFSAERPEGSISTLTIQRTEQRDSAMYRCASSTGLNTEAFFGQGTRLTVV.

This sequence joins TRBV13 and TRBJ2-3; 7 positions match TRBD2. Germline trimming cut 4 bases from V and 0 bases from J; bases unmatched to any gene: 13. The CDR3 has 18 residues. CDR1 PRHDT and CDR2 FYEKMQ come from the germline V gene (reference sequence). CDR3 bases: TGTGCCAGCAGCTCGACCTTAAGCGGGGCCCCTAGCACAGATACGCAGTATTTT. This codes for CASSSTLSGAPSTDTQYF.

The V call is TRBV11-2, the J call TRBJ1-1; D uncertain. The length of the CDR3 is 15 residues. Germline V gene sequence: CDR1 SGHAT, CDR2 FQNNGV. Between the trimmed V and J ends, which lost 0 bases and 3 bases, there was a span of 11 bases. As DNA, the CDR3 is TGTGCCAGCAGCTTAGATCCTGGGGATTACACTGAAGCTTTCTTT. Its translation: CASSLDPGDYTEAFF. Based on the CDR3 plus reference TRBV11-2 and TRBJ1-1, the full variable domain is EAGVAQSPRYKIIEKRQSVAFWCNPISGHATLYWYQQILGQGPKLLIQFQNNGVVDDSQLPKDRFSAERLKGVDSTLKIQPAKLEDSAVYLCASSLDPGDYTEAFFGQGTRLTVV.

The J gene is TRBJ1-5, the V gene TRBV5-8, with no clear D. The germline CDR1 and CDR2 sequences are SGHTS and YDEGEE. The CDR3 sequence is 13 residues long. Trimming cost V 5 bases and J 6 bases, with 12 bases left between them. Here the CDR3 DNA reads TGTGCCAGCAGTTCGGCAGGACCTCAGCCCCAGCATTTT. This gives the protein CASSSAGPQPQHF.

The chain joins TRBV7-2 to TRBJ1-5; D is undetermined. Germline assignment: CDR1 SGHTA and CDR2 FQGNSA. V lost 0 bases, J lost 3 bases, and 9 bases lay in between. The CDR3 length is 15 residues. CDR3 DNA sequence: TGTGCCAGCAGCTTAGCAGCAGGCTTCAATCAGCCCCAGCATTTT. This sequence encodes CASSLAAGFNQPQHF. The variable domain in full, with the rest retrieved from reference TRBV7-2 and TRBJ1-5, is GAGVSQSPSNKVTEKGKDVELRCDPISGHTALYWYRQSLGQGLEFLIYFQGNSAPDKSGLPSDRFSAERTGGSVSTLTIQRTQQEDSAVYLCASSLAAGFNQPQHFGDGTRLSIL.

The chain recombines TRBV2 with TRBJ1-5, with D unresolved. V gave up 4 bases and J gave up 3 bases, with 13 bases separating them. The CDR3 consists of 15 residues. Germline loops: CDR1 SNHLY, CDR2 FYNNEI. Here the CDR3 DNA reads TGTGCCAGCAGTGTGGTGTGGCAGCTCAATCAGCCCCAGCATTTT. Encoded protein: CASSVVWQLNQPQHF.

The rearrangement links TRBV7-9 to TRBJ2-5, with D hard to call. V was pared by 2 bases and J by 4 bases, with 11 bases between. CDR1 is SEHNR and CDR2 is FQNEAQ in the germline V gene (reference sequence). The CDR3 covers 14 residues. The DNA for the CDR3 is TGTGCCAGCAGCTTAAAGTTATCTCGAGAGACCCAGTACTTC. It yields the protein CASSLKLSRETQYF.

The chain links TRBV5-1 to TRBJ2-5; the D gene is possibly TRBD1 (6 bases). This CDR3 has 13 amino acids. CDR1 and CDR2 from the germline V gene are SGHRS and YFSETQ. Trimming cost V 4 bases and J 5 bases, with 12 bases left between them. CDR3 loop: CASSLNRVETQYF. In DNA, the CDR3 is TGCGCCAGCAGCCTAAACAGGGTTGAGACCCAGTACTTC.

Details on this clone: An end of the junction does not agree with germline; a read error may underlie this. The J gene is TRBJ2-1, the V gene TRBV10-3; the D call may be TRBD1 or TRBD2 (6 bases each). The CDR3 sequence is 12 residues long. Germline V gene lookup returns CDR1 ENHRY and CDR2 SYGVKD. Here the CDR3 DNA reads TGTGCCATCAGTGATCGGGGGCAAGCTTCGATCTTC. It is translated as CAISDRGQASIF.